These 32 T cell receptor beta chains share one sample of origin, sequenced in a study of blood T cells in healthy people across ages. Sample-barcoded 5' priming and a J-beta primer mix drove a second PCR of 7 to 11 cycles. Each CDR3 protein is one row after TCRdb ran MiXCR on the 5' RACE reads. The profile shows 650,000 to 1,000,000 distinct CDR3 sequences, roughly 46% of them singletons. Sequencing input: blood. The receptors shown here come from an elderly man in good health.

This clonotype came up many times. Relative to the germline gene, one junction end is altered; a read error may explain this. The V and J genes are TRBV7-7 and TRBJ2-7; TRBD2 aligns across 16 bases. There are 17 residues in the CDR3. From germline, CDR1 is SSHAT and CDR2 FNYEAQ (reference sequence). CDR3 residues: CASSLEGTSGRAYEQYF. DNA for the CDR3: TGTGCTAGCAGCTTAGAAGGGACTAGCGGGAGGGCGTACGAGCAGTACTTC.

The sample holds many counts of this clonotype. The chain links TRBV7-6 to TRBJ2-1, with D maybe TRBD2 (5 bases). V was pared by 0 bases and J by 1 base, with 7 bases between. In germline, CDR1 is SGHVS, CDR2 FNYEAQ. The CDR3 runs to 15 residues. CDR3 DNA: TGTGCCAGCAGCTTAGCGGGAGCGTCCTACAATGAGCAGTTCTTC. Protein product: CASSLAGASYNEQFF.

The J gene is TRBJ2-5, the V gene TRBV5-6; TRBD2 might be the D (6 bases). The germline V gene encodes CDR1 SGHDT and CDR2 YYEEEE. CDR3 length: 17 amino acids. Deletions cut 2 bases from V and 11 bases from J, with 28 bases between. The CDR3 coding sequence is TGTGCCAGCAGCTTTGCATTATTTGCGGGATCGGAAAATGAGCAGTACTTC. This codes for CASSFALFAGSENEQYF. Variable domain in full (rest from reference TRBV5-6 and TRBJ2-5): DAGVTQSPTHLIKTRGQQVTLRCSPKSGHDTVSWYQQALGQGPQFIFQYYEEEERQRGNFPDRFSGHQFPNYSSELNVNALLLGDSALYLCASSFALFAGSENEQYFGPGTRLLVL.

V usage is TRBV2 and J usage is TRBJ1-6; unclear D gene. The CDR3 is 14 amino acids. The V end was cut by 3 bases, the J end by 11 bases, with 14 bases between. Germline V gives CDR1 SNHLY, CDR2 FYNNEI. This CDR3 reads CASSEARGAAPLHF. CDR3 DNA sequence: TGTGCCAGCAGTGAGGCGCGGGGAGCGGCACCCCTCCACTTT.

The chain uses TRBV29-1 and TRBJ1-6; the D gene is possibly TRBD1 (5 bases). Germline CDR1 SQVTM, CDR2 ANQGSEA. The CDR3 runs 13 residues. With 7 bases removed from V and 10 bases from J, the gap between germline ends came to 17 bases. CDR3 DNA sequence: TGCAGCGGCCCCGGGGGGGGGTACTCACCCCTCCACTTT. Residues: CSGPGGGYSPLHF.

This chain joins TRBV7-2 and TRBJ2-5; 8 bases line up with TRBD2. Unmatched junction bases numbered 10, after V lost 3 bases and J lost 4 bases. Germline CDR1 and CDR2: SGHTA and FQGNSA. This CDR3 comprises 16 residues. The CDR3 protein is CASSFSPAGGGETQYF. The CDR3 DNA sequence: TGTGCCAGCAGCTTTTCTCCTGCGGGAGGCGGAGAGACCCAGTACTTC. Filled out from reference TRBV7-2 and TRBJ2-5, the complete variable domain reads GAGVSQSPSNKVTEKGKDVELRCDPISGHTALYWYRQSLGQGLEFLIYFQGNSAPDKSGLPSDRFSAERTGGSVSTLTIQRTQQEDSAVYLCASSFSPAGGGETQYFGPGTRLLVL.

The CDR3 spells CASRESNRVFNEQYF. CDR3 in DNA: TGTGCCAGCAGAGAATCGAACAGGGTATTCAACGAGCAGTACTTC. The rearrangement links TRBV7-9 to TRBJ2-7; perhaps TRBD1 as D (6 bases). Germline V gene data show CDR1 as SEHNR and CDR2 as FQNEAQ (reference sequence). The CDR3 length is 15 residues. Trimming shortened V by 6 bases and J by 5 bases, and 20 bases separated the two germline ends.

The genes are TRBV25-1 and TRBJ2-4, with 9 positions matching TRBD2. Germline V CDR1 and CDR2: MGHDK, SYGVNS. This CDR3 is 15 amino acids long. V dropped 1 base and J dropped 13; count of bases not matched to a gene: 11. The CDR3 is CASSEFPSGAGEQYF. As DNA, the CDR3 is TGTGCCAGCAGTGAATTCCCTAGCGGGGCGGGGGAGCAGTACTTC.

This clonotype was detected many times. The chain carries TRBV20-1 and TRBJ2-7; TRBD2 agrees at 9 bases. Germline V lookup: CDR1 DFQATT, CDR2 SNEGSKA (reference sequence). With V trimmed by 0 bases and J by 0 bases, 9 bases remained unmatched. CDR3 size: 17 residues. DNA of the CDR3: TGCAGTGCTAGAGATACGAGCGGGAGGAAGGTCTCCTACGAGCAGTACTTC. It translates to CSARDTSGRKVSYEQYF.

CDR3 sequence: CASSEQVTLNTGELFF. The DNA for the CDR3 is TGCGCCAGCAGCGAACAGGTGACCCTTAACACCGGGGAGCTGTTTTTT. J is TRBJ2-2 and V is TRBV5-1, with D possibly being TRBD1 (5 bases). The CDR3 consists of 16 residues. V was clipped by 4 bases and J by 2 bases, with 15 bases between them. Germline-derived CDR1 and CDR2 are SGHRS and YFSETQ.

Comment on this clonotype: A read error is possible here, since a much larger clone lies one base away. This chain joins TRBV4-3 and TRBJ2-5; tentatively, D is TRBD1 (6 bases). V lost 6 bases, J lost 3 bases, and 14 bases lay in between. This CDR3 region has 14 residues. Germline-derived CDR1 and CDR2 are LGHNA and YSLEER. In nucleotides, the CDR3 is TGCGCCAGCAGGCGTCAAGCAGGGGAAGAGACCCAGTACTTC. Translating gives CASRRQAGEETQYF.

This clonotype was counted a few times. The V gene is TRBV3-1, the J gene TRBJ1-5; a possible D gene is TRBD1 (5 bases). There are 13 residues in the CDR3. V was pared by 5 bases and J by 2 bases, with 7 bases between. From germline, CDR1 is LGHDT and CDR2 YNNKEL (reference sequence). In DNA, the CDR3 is TGTGCCAGCAGCAAACAGGGCAATCAGCCCCAGCATTTT. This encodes CASSKQGNQPQHF. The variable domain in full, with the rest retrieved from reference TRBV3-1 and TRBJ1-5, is DTAVSQTPKYLVTQMGNDKSIKCEQNLGHDTMYWYKQDSKKFLKIMFSYNNKELIINETVPNRFSPKSPDKAHLNLHINSLELGDSAVYFCASSKQGNQPQHFGDGTRLSIL.

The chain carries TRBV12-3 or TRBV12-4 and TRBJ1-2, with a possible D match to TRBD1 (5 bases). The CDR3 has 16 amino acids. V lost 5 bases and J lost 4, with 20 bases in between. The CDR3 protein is CASSQAVEGLGYGYTF. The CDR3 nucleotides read TGTGCCAGCAGTCAAGCCGTCGAGGGGCTCGGCTATGGCTACACCTTC.

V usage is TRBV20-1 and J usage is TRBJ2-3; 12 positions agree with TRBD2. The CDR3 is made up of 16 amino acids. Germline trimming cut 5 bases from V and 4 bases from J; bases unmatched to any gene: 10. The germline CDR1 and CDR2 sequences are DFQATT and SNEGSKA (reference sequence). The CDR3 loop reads CSALAGGPSFADTQYF. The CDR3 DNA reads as TGCAGTGCTCTAGCGGGAGGGCCTAGTTTCGCAGATACGCAGTATTTT.

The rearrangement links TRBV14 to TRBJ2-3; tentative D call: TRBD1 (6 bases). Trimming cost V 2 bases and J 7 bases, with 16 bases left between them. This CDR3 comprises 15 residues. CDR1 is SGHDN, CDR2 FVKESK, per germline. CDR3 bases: TGTGCCAGCAGCCAAATGACAGGTGCAGGGTATACGCAGTATTTT. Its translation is CASSQMTGAGYTQYF.

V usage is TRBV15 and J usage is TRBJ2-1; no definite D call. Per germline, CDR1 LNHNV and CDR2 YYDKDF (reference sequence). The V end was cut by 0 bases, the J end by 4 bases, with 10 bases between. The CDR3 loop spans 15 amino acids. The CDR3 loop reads CATSRDSAVYNEQFF. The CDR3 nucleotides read TGTGCCACCAGCAGAGACTCAGCCGTATACAATGAGCAGTTCTTC.

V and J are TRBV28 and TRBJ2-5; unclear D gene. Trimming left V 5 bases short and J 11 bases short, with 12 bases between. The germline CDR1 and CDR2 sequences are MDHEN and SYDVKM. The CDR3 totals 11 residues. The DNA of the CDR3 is TGTGCCAGCAGTCCACACAATGAGCAGTACTTC. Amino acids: CASSPHNEQYF.

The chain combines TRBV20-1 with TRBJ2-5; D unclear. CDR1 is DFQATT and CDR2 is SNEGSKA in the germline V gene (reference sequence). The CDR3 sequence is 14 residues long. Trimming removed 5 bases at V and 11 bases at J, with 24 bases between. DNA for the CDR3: TGCAGTGCTCCTTATCCGCCGGTGGGTCTCGGACAGTACTTC. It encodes CSAPYPPVGLGQYF.

The chain's CDR3 is CASSDRQGEGEQYF. CDR3 bases: TGTGCCAGCAGTGACCGACAGGGTGAGGGTGAGCAGTACTTC. The chain has TRBV6-6 and TRBJ2-5; 7 nucleotides align to TRBD1. Germline CDR1 reads MNHNY; CDR2 reads SVGAGI (reference sequence). This CDR3 is 14 amino acids long. V lost 5 bases, J lost 11 bases, and 14 bases stayed unmatched.

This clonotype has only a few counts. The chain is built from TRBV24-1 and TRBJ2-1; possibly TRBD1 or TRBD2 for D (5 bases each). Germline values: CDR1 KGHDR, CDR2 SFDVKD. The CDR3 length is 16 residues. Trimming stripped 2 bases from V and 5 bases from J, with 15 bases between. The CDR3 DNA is TGTGCCACCAGTGATTCGTACGGGGCTAGAGACAATGAGCAGTTCTTC. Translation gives CATSDSYGARDNEQFF.

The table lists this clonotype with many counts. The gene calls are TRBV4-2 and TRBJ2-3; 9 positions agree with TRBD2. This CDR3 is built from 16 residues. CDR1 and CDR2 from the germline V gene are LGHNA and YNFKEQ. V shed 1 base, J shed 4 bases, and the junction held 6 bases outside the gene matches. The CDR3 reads CASSQVTSGFPDTQYF. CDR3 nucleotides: TGTGCCAGCAGCCAAGTAACTAGCGGGTTCCCAGATACGCAGTATTTT.

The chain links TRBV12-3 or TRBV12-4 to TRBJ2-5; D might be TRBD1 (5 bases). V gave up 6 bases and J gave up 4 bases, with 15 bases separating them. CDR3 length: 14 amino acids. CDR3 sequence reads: CASSLEWGGETQYF. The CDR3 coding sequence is TGTGCCAGCAGCTTGGAGTGGGGCGGAGAGACCCAGTACTTC.

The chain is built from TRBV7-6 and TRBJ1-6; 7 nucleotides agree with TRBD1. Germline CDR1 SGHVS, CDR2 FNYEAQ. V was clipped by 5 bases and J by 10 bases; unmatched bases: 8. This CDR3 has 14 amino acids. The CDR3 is CASSLTGQQSPLHF. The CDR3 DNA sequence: TGTGCCAGCAGCCTGACAGGGCAACAGTCACCCCTCCACTTT.

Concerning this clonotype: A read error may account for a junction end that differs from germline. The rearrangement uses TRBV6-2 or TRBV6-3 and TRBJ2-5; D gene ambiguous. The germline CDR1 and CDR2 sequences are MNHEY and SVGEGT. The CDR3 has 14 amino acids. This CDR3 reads CASTQRFGGETRYF. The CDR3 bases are TGTGCCAGCACCCAAAGGTTCGGTGGAGAGACCCGGTACTTC.

CDR3 amino acids: CATSRDALAEEFF. Here the CDR3 DNA reads TGTGCCACCAGCAGAGACGCACTAGCGGAGGAGTTCTTC. The chain joins TRBV15 to TRBJ2-1; 8 bases fit TRBD2. Losses at the gene ends were 0 bases for V and 14 bases for J; bases not matched to a gene: 6. The germline gives CDR1 LNHNV, CDR2 YYDKDF (reference sequence). CDR3 length equals 13 residues.

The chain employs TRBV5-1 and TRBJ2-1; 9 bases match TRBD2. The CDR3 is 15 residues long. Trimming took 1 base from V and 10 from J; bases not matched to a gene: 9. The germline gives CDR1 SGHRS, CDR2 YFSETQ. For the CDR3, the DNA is TGCGCCAGCAGCTTGTCTGGCGGGAGGGAAGACGAGCAGTTCTTC. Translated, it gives CASSLSGGREDEQFF.

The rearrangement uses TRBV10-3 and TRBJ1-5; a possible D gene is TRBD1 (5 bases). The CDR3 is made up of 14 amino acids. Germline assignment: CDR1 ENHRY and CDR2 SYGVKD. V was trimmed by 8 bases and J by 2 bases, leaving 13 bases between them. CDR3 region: CAIGQGLGNQPQHF. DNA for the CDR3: TGTGCCATCGGGCAGGGCCTCGGCAATCAGCCCCAGCATTTT.

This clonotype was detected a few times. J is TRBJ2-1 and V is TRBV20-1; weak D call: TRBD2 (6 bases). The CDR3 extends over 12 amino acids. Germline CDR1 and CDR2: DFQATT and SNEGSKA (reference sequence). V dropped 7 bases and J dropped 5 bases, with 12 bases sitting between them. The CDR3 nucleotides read TGCAGTGTAAAGCGGGCAAACAATGAGCAGTTCTTC. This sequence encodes CSVKRANNEQFF.

Written as DNA, the CDR3 is TGTGCCAGCGGCTCTTCAGCGGGGGTATCAGATACGCAGTATTTT. Its protein product is CASGSSAGVSDTQYF. The chain is built from TRBV7-8 and TRBJ2-3, with 8 bases matching TRBD2. Germline CDR1 and CDR2: SGHVS and FQNEAQ. The V segment lost 8 bases and the J segment 4 bases; nucleotides outside the gene matches: 11. The length of the CDR3 is 15 residues. Supplemented by reference TRBV7-8 and TRBJ2-3, the full variable domain reads GAGVSQSPRYKVAKRGQDVALRCDPISGHVSLFWYQQALGQGPEFLTYFQNEAQLDKSGLPSDRFFAERPEGSVSTLKIQRTQQEDSAVYLCASGSSAGVSDTQYFGPGTRLTVL.

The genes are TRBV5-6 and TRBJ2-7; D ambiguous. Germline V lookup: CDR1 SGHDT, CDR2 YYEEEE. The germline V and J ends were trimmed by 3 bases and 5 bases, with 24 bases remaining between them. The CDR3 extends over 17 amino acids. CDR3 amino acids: CASSYNHLGPTPDEQYF. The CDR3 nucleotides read TGTGCCAGCAGCTATAATCACCTAGGACCCACTCCCGACGAGCAGTACTTC.

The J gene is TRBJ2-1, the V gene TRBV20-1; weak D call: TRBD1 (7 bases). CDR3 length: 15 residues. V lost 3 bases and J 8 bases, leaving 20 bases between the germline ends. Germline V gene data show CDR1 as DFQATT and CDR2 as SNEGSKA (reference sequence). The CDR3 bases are TGCAGTGCTAGCATTCCAGGGGGGTATAGGGATGAGCAGTTCTTC. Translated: CSASIPGGYRDEQFF.

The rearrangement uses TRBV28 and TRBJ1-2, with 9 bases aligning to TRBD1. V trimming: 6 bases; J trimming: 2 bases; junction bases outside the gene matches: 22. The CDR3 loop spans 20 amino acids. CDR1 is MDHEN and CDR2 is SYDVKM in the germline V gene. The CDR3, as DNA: TGTGCCAGCAGCCCTAAAACCCAGACAGGGGGTCTCCCTTCGAACTATGGCTACACCTTC. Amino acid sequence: CASSPKTQTGGLPSNYGYTF.